These 7 T cell receptor beta chains share one sample of origin, sequenced in a study of blood T cell repertoires in COVID-19. The assay was immunoSEQ multiplex PCR, and TCRdb's table has in-frame clones only and misses some. This sample carries 150,000 or so clones, 70% to 90% of them seen once, and the ten largest clones take almost 1%. The sequencing sample was made of peripheral blood. Source of these receptors: a man aged 18-30 years with acute or convalescent COVID-19.

The V gene is TRBV12-3 or TRBV12-4, the J gene TRBJ1-1, with a tentative D call TRBD1 (6 bases). Between the trimmed V and J ends, which lost 6 bases and 6 bases, there was a span of 14 bases. The CDR3 is 13 residues long. The CDR3 DNA reads TGTGCCAGCAGCCTAATCGGGGGGCCTGAAGCTTTCTTT. Protein product: CASSLIGGPEAFF.

The chain joins TRBV27 to TRBJ1-2; 8 nucleotides line up with TRBD1. This CDR3 has 13 residues. Germline V gene lookup returns CDR1 MNHEY and CDR2 SMNVEV (reference sequence). Trimming at V came to 8 bases and at J to 8 bases, leaving 10 bases not matched to a gene. The CDR3 loop is CASGHDRGWGYTF. The CDR3 DNA is TGTGCCAGCGGCCACGACAGGGGATGGGGCTACACCTTC.

This clone was observed once. The rearrangement links TRBV3-1 (or the pseudogene TRBV3-2) to TRBJ2-1, with 8 nucleotides matching TRBD1. This CDR3 region has 17 residues. CDR1 is LGHDT, CDR2 YNNKEL, per germline (reference sequence). V shed 1 base and J 6 bases; nucleotides not matched to a gene: 11. CDR3 protein: CASSQVLGQGFGNEQFF. The CDR3 DNA is TGTGCCAGCAGCCAAGTCCTCGGACAGGGATTCGGCAATGAGCAGTTCTTC.

This sequence joins TRBV19 and TRBJ1-2, with D possibly TRBD1 on 5 matching bases. The CDR3 is made up of 15 amino acids. Trimming shortened V by 1 base and J by 6 bases, and 15 bases separated the two germline ends. The V gene's germline CDR1 is LNHDA and CDR2 SQIVND (reference sequence). The chain's CDR3 is CASSIGSQGINGYTF. CDR3 sequence (DNA): TGTGCCAGTAGTATAGGATCGCAGGGAATAAATGGCTACACCTTC. Using reference TRBV19 and TRBJ1-2 for the parts outside the CDR3, the full variable domain is DGGITQSPKYLFRKEGQNVTLSCEQNLNHDAMYWYRQDPGQGLRLIYYSQIVNDFQKGDIAEGYSVSREKKESFPLTVTSAQKNPTAFYLCASSIGSQGINGYTFGSGTRLTVV.

V and J are TRBV6-5 and TRBJ2-4; 10 bases are shared with TRBD1. V dropped 2 bases and J dropped 1; count of bases not matched to a gene: 2. This CDR3 spans 16 amino acids. CDR1 and CDR2 from the germline V gene are MNHEY and SVGAGI. CDR3 loop: CASSYVGQGAKNIQYF. For the CDR3, the DNA is TGTGCCAGCAGTTACGTGGGACAGGGGGCCAAAAACATTCAGTACTTC.

The chain joins TRBV7-3 to TRBJ2-1; 7 nucleotides align to TRBD2. The germline gives CDR1 SGHTA, CDR2 FQGTGA. CDR3 length: 16 residues. Trimming cost V 0 bases and J 4 bases; bases outside gene matches: 6. CDR3 loop: CASSLTFGGGYNEQFF. Here the CDR3 DNA reads TGTGCCAGCAGCTTAACGTTCGGCGGGGGTTACAATGAGCAGTTCTTC.

As DNA, the CDR3 is TGTGCCATACAACAGGGGGCAATGGGCTATGGCTACACCTTC. Protein sequence: CAIQQGAMGYGYTF. The chain couples TRBV6-6 to TRBJ1-2, with TRBD1 matching over 9 bases. Germline CDR1 and CDR2: MNHNY and SVGAGI (reference sequence). The V and J ends lost 10 bases and 4 bases, in that order; junction bases with no gene match: 10. This CDR3 region has 14 residues.